This T cell receptor (beta chain) was identified in a study of blood T cell repertoires in COVID-19. Study summary: The study drew acute and convalescent COVID-19 samples from the United States, Italy and Spain. T cells, B-cell-depleted T cells, or PBMCs provided the cDNA or gDNA that served as material.

Germline-derived CDR1 and CDR2 are SGHTA and FQGNSA. Trimming took 3 bases from V and 2 from J; bases not matched to a gene: 3. The CDR3 has 14 amino acids. Authors' methods: The authors estimated nucleated cell counts from reference gene primer amplification. Profiled with immunoSEQ multiplex PCR; TCRdb holds only in-frame clones, not every one. From that table come the V and J calls and clone size; the DNA was used to work out D and trimming. The profile shows about 220,000 clones, 65% to 85% of them singletons. Sequenced material: peripheral blood. This chain connects TRBV7-2 to TRBJ2-5, with TRBD2 identical over 7 bases. The clonotype was recovered from a woman in her twenties or thirties who had recovered from COVID-19. CDR3 coding DNA: TGTGCCAGCAGCTTCGGGAGGATACAAGAGACCCAGTACTTC. Its protein product is CASSFGRIQETQYF.